Below are 28 T cell receptor beta chains sequenced from a single sample in a study of neurological immune-mediated disorders. TCRdb passed the 5' RACE reads through MiXCR, listing each CDR3 protein once. The sample has roughly 60,000 distinct CDR3 sequences, 3.5% to 4.5% seen once; the top ten hold less than 2.5%. The sample consisted of PBMCs. These receptors were collected from a woman aged 50 to 65 with multiple sclerosis.

The sample holds many counts of this clonotype. The chain couples TRBV14 to TRBJ2-7; 7 bases align to TRBD2. The CDR3 consists of 15 residues. The V segment lost 3 bases and the J segment 3 bases; nucleotides outside the gene matches: 8. The germline gives CDR1 SGHDN, CDR2 FVKESK. In DNA form, the CDR3 reads TGTGCCAGCAGCCAGTTCGGAAGCGGGGTCTACGAGCAGTACTTC. Its protein product is CASSQFGSGVYEQYF. Supplemented by reference TRBV14 and TRBJ2-7, the full variable domain reads EAGVTQFPSHSVIEKGQTVTLRCDPISGHDNLYWYRRVMGKEIKFLLHFVKESKQDESGMPNNRFLAERTGGTYSTLKVQPAELEDSGVYFCASSQFGSGVYEQYFGPGTRLTVT.

The table lists this clonotype with many counts. The gene calls are TRBV20-1 and TRBJ2-3; TRBD2 matches at 8 bases. The CDR3 consists of 15 residues. The V segment lost 5 bases and the J segment 1 base; nucleotides outside the gene matches: 8. Germline V gene data show CDR1 as DFQATT and CDR2 as SNEGSKA (reference sequence). The DNA of the CDR3 is TGCAGTGCTTCCTACTTAGCGGGGCGCACAGATACGCAGTATTTT. Encoded protein: CSASYLAGRTDTQYF.

Many counts were recorded for this clonotype. The rearrangement joins TRBV29-1 to TRBJ2-5; D not resolved. Germline V lookup: CDR1 SQVTM, CDR2 ANQGSEA. Trimming removed 4 bases from V and 2 bases from J, with 5 bases in between. This CDR3 comprises 11 residues. In DNA form, the CDR3 reads TGCAGCGTTGGACGGCAAGAGACCCAGTACTTC. It specifies CSVGRQETQYF.

This clonotype has at least ten counts. V and J are TRBV20-1 and TRBJ1-1; no clear D. The V end was cut by 3 bases, the J end by 0 bases, with 8 bases between. CDR1 and CDR2 from the germline V gene are DFQATT and SNEGSKA (reference sequence). The CDR3 totals 13 residues. CDR3 in DNA: TGCAGTGCTAGCTTGGGCCTGAACACTGAAGCTTTCTTT. It translates to CSASLGLNTEAFF.

The chain couples TRBV6-4 to TRBJ2-5; D is unresolved. Deletions cut 8 bases from V and 5 bases from J, with 9 bases between. Germline CDR1 reads MRHNA; CDR2 reads SNTAGT. CDR3 length equals 11 residues. CDR3 protein: CASQFLETQYF. The CDR3 DNA reads TGTGCCAGCCAGTTTCTCGAGACCCAGTACTTC.

This clonotype was counted between two and nine times. The chain combines TRBV7-2 with TRBJ2-7; D is possibly TRBD1 (5 bases). This CDR3 has 14 amino acids. Trimming removed 1 base at V and 3 bases at J, with 10 bases between. Germline CDR1 is SGHTA and CDR2 is FQGNSA. The CDR3 is CASSLDQGSYEQYF. The CDR3 bases are TGTGCCAGCAGCTTAGACCAGGGAAGCTACGAGCAGTACTTC.

This clonotype occurred many times. A clone one base away is much larger, so this may be a read error. It is likely a read error, because the conserved phenylalanine at the end of the CDR3 is missing. The chain combines TRBV11-1 with TRBJ2-4, with a tentative D call TRBD1 (6 bases). The CDR3 is made up of 14 amino acids. Germline lookup yields CDR1 SGHAT and CDR2 FQDESV (reference sequence). Trimming cost V 1 base and J 3 bases, with 7 bases left between them. CDR3 protein: CASSLEGGKNIQYC. DNA for the CDR3: TGTGCCAGCAGCTTAGAAGGGGGCAAAAACATTCAGTACTGC.

This clonotype was counted many times. V usage is TRBV14 and J usage is TRBJ1-2, with unresolved D. V shed 0 bases and J shed 8 bases, with 10 bases lying between them. Germline loops: CDR1 SGHDN, CDR2 FVKESK. This CDR3 is built from 13 residues. The CDR3 DNA is TGTGCCAGCAGCCAAGATCAGACGGGAGGCTACACCTTC. Encoded protein: CASSQDQTGGYTF.

Regarding this clonotype: This may be a read error: a much more frequent sequence differs by one nucleotide. The conserved phenylalanine or tryptophan is not found at the CDR3 terminus, so this likely reflects a read error. The gene calls are TRBV20-1 and TRBJ1-6; D might be TRBD1 (5 bases). V lost 3 bases and J lost 9, with 15 bases in between. This CDR3 contains 14 residues. The germline gives CDR1 DFQATT, CDR2 SNEGSKA (reference sequence). The CDR3 spells CSASEGLRRSPLHI. The DNA of the CDR3 is TGCAGTGCTAGTGAGGGACTGCGGCGTTCACCCCTCCACATT.

This clonotype showed up many times. The V and J genes are TRBV5-5 and TRBJ2-5, with D hard to call. V was trimmed by 1 base and J by 5 bases, leaving 15 bases between them. The CDR3 covers 15 residues. From germline, CDR1 is SGHKS and CDR2 YYEKEE (reference sequence). The CDR3 is CASSLRWDMRETQYF. CDR3 coding DNA: TGTGCCAGCAGCTTGAGGTGGGATATGCGGGAGACCCAGTACTTC.

With respect to this clonotype: As the CDR3 is not closed by the conserved phenylalanine or tryptophan, this likely results from a read error. In nucleotides, the CDR3 is TGTGCCAGCAGTCACCGGGACAGTACATATGAAAAACTGTTTAAT. Translated: CASSHRDSTYEKLFN. The rearrangement joins TRBV5-6 to TRBJ1-4, with 7 positions matching TRBD1. CDR3 size: 15 residues. The V gene end was trimmed by 5 bases and the J gene end by 6 bases; junction bases not matched to a gene: 10. Per germline, CDR1 SGHDT and CDR2 YYEEEE.

This clonotype was recorded only once. The chain has TRBV6-2 or TRBV6-3 and TRBJ2-7, with unresolved D. The CDR3 contains 13 residues. V was shortened by 5 bases and J by 4 bases, with 12 bases between the two germline ends. Germline V CDR1 and CDR2: MNHEY, SVGEGT. The CDR3 here is CASSRKKGYEQYF. DNA of the CDR3: TGTGCCAGCAGTCGTAAAAAGGGATACGAGCAGTACTTC.

Ten or more counts support this clonotype. The rearrangement links TRBV24-1 to TRBJ2-7; 9 bases map to TRBD1. The CDR3 spans 15 residues. Trimming took 7 bases from V and 3 from J; bases not matched to a gene: 9. CDR1 is KGHDR and CDR2 is SFDVKD in the germline V gene. CDR3 protein: CATSPGGQGRYEQYF. The DNA for the CDR3 is TGTGCCACCAGCCCAGGGGGACAGGGCCGCTACGAGCAGTACTTC.

This clonotype is labeled as medium-sized. DNA for the CDR3: TGTGCCAGCAGCTTAGCGGTGCAGGGGGCCGGGGAGACCCAGTACTTC. Its translation: CASSLAVQGAGETQYF. The chain links TRBV7-2 to TRBJ2-5, with 8 bases lining up with TRBD1. After removal of 0 bases from V and 5 bases from J, the junction contained 8 bases not matched to a gene. Germline assignment: CDR1 SGHTA and CDR2 FQGNSA. CDR3 size: 16 residues.

At least ten counts were recorded for this clonotype. The genes are TRBV20-1 and TRBJ2-7; TRBD2 might be the D (5 bases). The length of the CDR3 is 14 residues. V was trimmed by 2 bases and J by 3 bases, leaving 14 bases between them. Looked up from germline, CDR1 is DFQATT and CDR2 is SNEGSKA (reference sequence). The CDR3 spells CSARRGRPDYEQYF. In DNA, the CDR3 is TGCAGTGCTAGACGAGGGCGCCCCGACTACGAGCAGTACTTC.

This clonotype showed up many times. V and J are TRBV6-2 or TRBV6-3 and TRBJ1-2; the D is unclear. V lost 6 bases to trimming and J lost 6 bases, with 17 bases between them. This CDR3 is 14 amino acids long. The germline V gene has CDR1 MNHEY and CDR2 SVGEGT. CDR3 in amino acids: CASRGLGVEDGYTF. CDR3 in DNA: TGTGCCAGCAGGGGCCTCGGGGTTGAGGATGGCTACACCTTC.

In its sample, this clonotype was seen many times. This sequence joins TRBV12-3 or TRBV12-4 and TRBJ1-6, with TRBD1 matching over 7 bases. This CDR3 is built from 14 residues. V lost 5 bases to trimming and J lost 11 bases; unmatched junction nucleotides: 9. The CDR3 DNA sequence: TGTGCCAGCAGTCGACAGGGAGGAAGTGCACCCCTCCACTTT. This gives the protein CASSRQGGSAPLHF.

There are many counts of this clonotype. The chain employs TRBV5-1 and TRBJ2-2; D ambiguous. With 5 bases removed from V and 4 bases from J, the gap between germline ends came to 12 bases. The CDR3 runs to 14 residues. Germline loops: CDR1 SGHRS, CDR2 YFSETQ. CDR3 sequence: CASSGYGLTGELFF. In DNA form, the CDR3 reads TGCGCCAGCAGTGGTTACGGGCTCACCGGGGAGCTGTTTTTT. Filled out from reference TRBV5-1 and TRBJ2-2, the complete variable domain reads KAGVTQTPRYLIKTRGQQVTLSCSPISGHRSVSWYQQTPGQGLQFLFEYFSETQRNKGNFPGRFSGRQFSNSRSEMNVSTLELGDSALYLCASSGYGLTGELFFGEGSRLTVL.

This clonotype appeared many times. The rearrangement links TRBV12-3 or TRBV12-4 to TRBJ1-4; D remains unclear. This CDR3 comprises 14 residues. The V and J ends lost 1 base and 3 bases respectively, with 6 bases between them. The chain's CDR3 is CASSLDIPNEKLFF. CDR3 sequence (DNA): TGTGCCAGCAGTTTAGACATCCCTAATGAAAAACTGTTTTTT.

This clonotype has at least ten counts. The V and J genes are TRBV28 and TRBJ2-7; tentatively, D is TRBD1 or TRBD2 (5 bases each). Trimming removed 4 bases from V and 1 base from J, with 11 bases in between. The CDR3 totals 14 residues. Germline values: CDR1 MDHEN, CDR2 SYDVKM. CDR3 bases: TGTGCCAGCAGTTCCACGGGACCGTCCTACGAGCAGTACTTC. As protein: CASSSTGPSYEQYF.

This clonotype was recorded many times. The chain employs TRBV7-8 and TRBJ2-2; 8 bases line up with TRBD1. From germline, CDR1 is SGHVS and CDR2 FQNEAQ. The CDR3 runs 16 residues. V gave up 5 bases and J gave up 0 bases; unmatched junction bases: 5. The CDR3 DNA is TGTGCCAGCAGCACTCTACAGGGGGCGAACACCGGGGAGCTGTTTTTT. Encoded protein: CASSTLQGANTGELFF.

Ten or more counts support this clonotype. This chain links TRBV29-1 with TRBJ2-2; a possible D gene is TRBD2 (5 bases). The CDR3 loop spans 13 amino acids. Trimming stripped 1 base from V and 3 bases from J, with 6 bases between. Germline loops: CDR1 SQVTM, CDR2 ANQGSEA. CDR3 amino acids: CSVEGGHTGELFF. In DNA form, the CDR3 reads TGCAGCGTTGAAGGAGGGCACACCGGGGAGCTGTTTTTT.

This clonotype was counted ten times or more. The chain links TRBV20-1 to TRBJ1-1, with 7 bases identical to TRBD1. Trimming at V came to 2 bases and at J to 3 bases, leaving 0 bases not matched to a gene. The CDR3 totals 12 residues. Germline V gene lookup returns CDR1 DFQATT and CDR2 SNEGSKA (reference sequence). CDR3 sequence (DNA): TGCAGTGCTAGACAGGGGGACACTGAAGCTTTCTTT. It specifies CSARQGDTEAFF.

This clonotype was counted only a few times. The V gene is TRBV6-2 or TRBV6-3, the J gene TRBJ1-5, with TRBD1 matching 7 bases. Germline V lookup: CDR1 MNHEY, CDR2 SVGEGT. The trim removed 6 bases at V and 7 bases at J, leaving 6 bases unmatched. The CDR3 runs 13 residues. CDR3 sequence (DNA): TGTGCCAGCAGAGGGACAGAAGGCCAGCCCCAGCATTTT. It is translated as CASRGTEGQPQHF.

This clonotype was found many times. The V call is TRBV20-1, the J call TRBJ1-1; no clear D. Germline CDR1 is DFQATT and CDR2 is SNEGSKA (reference sequence). The CDR3 contains 13 residues. Trimming took off 3 bases at V and 1 base at J, with 9 bases between the two ends. The CDR3 protein is CSARATPNTEAFF. CDR3 nucleotides: TGCAGTGCTAGGGCCACGCCGAACACTGAAGCTTTCTTT.

Many counts were recorded for this clonotype. The chain uses TRBV20-1 and TRBJ2-1, with 7 nucleotides matching TRBD2. The CDR3 has 19 residues. The J segment lost 5 bases and the V segment lost 0 bases, leaving 19 bases of the junction unmatched. Germline V gene sequence: CDR1 DFQATT, CDR2 SNEGSKA (reference sequence). The CDR3 coding sequence is TGCAGTGCTAGAGACGATCGGAGGGTAGCGGGTGCGTCCCACAATGAGCAGTTCTTC. Translated: CSARDDRRVAGASHNEQFF.

Regarding this clonotype: A read error may be the cause here, since a much bigger clone is one base away. This chain uses TRBV7-3 with TRBJ2-1; D is unresolved. The length of the CDR3 is 13 residues. The germline gives CDR1 SGHTA, CDR2 FQGTGA. The CDR3 reads CTSSYGSSNEQFF. The CDR3 region has the DNA TGTACCAGCAGTTATGGGTCAAGCAATGAGCAGTTCTTC. The variable domain in full, completed from reference TRBV7-3 and TRBJ2-1, reads GAGVSQTPSNKVTEKGKYVELRCDPISGHTALYWYRQSLGQGPEFLIYFQGTGAADDSGLPNDRFFAVRPEGSVSTLKIQRTERGDSAVYLCTSSYGSSNEQFFGPGTRLTVL.

The sample holds many counts of this clonotype. The genes are TRBV29-1 and TRBJ1-5; D is uncertain. The CDR3 has 14 residues. The V end lost 5 bases, the J end lost 0 bases, and 11 bases lay between the germline ends. Germline CDR1 SQVTM, CDR2 ANQGSEA. The CDR3 coding sequence is TGCAGCGTTACGACCTTTGATAGCAATCAGCCCCAGCATTTT. The encoded protein is CSVTTFDSNQPQHF.